This passage covers 5 T cell receptor beta chains from one sample sequenced in a study of T cells in Graves' hyperthyroidism and ophthalmopathy. Regions amplified from RNA transcripts were the TCR beta CDR3 regions. The primer set for the first-round RT-PCR of the TCR CDR3 was HTBI. TCRdb reprocessed the multiplex PCR reads with MiXCR, giving one entry per CDR3 protein. The sample yields fewer than 400,000 distinct CDR3 sequences, around 25% seen once. Sequenced sample: blood. The receptors here all came from a man aged 45-65 years with Graves' hyperthyroidism.

This chain connects TRBV11-3 to TRBJ1-2; D ambiguous. The germline gives CDR1 SGHNT, CDR2 YENEEA. The CDR3 sequence is 16 residues long. V lost 0 bases and J lost 8, with 19 bases in between. CDR3 bases: TGTGCCAGCAGCTTAGATGTGGACCCGAGAGGTGGAGGCTACACCTTC. It translates to CASSLDVDPRGGGYTF.

This clonotype came up many times. The chain links TRBV28 to TRBJ2-3, with D perhaps matching TRBD1 (5 bases). V lost 9 bases to trimming and J lost 2 bases, with 9 bases between them. CDR1 MDHEN and CDR2 SYDVKM come from the germline V gene. The CDR3 is 12 amino acids. The DNA of the CDR3 is TGTGCCAGTGACAGCACCACAGATACGCAGTATTTT. It encodes CASDSTTDTQYF.

This sequence joins TRBV24-1 and TRBJ2-1, with TRBD1 matching 11 bases. With V trimmed by 7 bases and J by 5 bases, 9 bases remained unmatched. CDR3 size: 16 residues. CDR1 KGHDR and CDR2 SFDVKD come from the germline V gene. CDR3: CATSHAGTGGNNEQFF. Written as DNA, the CDR3 is TGTGCCACCAGCCACGCCGGGACAGGGGGTAACAATGAGCAGTTCTTC.

V usage is TRBV29-1 and J usage is TRBJ2-1; 8 positions agree with TRBD1. CDR3 length equals 15 residues. V shed 8 bases, J shed 0 bases, and the junction held 9 bases outside the gene matches. CDR1 SQVTM and CDR2 ANQGSEA come from the germline V gene. The CDR3 spells CSINQGASSYNEQFF. Here the CDR3 DNA reads TGCAGCATCAACCAGGGGGCAAGCTCCTACAATGAGCAGTTCTTC.

As DNA, the CDR3 is TGTGCCAGTACCAAATGGAATGAGCAGTTCTTC. Its protein is CASTKWNEQFF. The chain has TRBV19 and TRBJ2-1; D unresolved. The V gene's germline CDR1 is LNHDA and CDR2 SQIVND (reference sequence). V was trimmed by 7 bases and J by 7 bases, leaving 8 bases between them. This CDR3 contains 11 residues.